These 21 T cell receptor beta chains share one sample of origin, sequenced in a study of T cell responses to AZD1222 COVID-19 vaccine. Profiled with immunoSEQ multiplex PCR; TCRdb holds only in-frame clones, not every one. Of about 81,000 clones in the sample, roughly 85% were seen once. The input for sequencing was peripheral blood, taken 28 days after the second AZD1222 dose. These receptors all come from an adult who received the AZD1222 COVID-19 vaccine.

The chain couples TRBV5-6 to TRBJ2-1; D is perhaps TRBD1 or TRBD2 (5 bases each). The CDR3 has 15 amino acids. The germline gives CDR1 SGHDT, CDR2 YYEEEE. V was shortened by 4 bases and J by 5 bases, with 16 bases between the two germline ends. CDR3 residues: CASSVPGTGNNEQFF. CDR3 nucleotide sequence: TGTGCCAGCAGCGTGCCCGGGACGGGAAACAATGAGCAGTTCTTC.

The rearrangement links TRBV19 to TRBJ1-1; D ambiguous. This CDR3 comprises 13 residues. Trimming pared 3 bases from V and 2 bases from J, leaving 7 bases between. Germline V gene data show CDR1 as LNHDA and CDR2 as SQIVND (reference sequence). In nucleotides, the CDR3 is TGTGCCAGTAGTATTCTCCCAAACACTGAAGCTTTCTTT. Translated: CASSILPNTEAFF.

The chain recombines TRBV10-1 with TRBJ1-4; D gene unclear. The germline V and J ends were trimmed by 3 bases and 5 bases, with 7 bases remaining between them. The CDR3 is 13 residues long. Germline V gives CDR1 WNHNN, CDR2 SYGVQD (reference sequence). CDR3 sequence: CASSDGRNEKLFF. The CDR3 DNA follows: TGCGCCAGCAGTGATGGACGGAATGAAAAACTGTTTTTT.

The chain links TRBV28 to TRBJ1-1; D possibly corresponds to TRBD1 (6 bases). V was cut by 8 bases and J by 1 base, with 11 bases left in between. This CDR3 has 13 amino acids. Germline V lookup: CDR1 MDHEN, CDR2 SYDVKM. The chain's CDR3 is CASWTDSNTEAFF. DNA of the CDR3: TGTGCCAGCTGGACAGATTCGAACACTGAAGCTTTCTTT.

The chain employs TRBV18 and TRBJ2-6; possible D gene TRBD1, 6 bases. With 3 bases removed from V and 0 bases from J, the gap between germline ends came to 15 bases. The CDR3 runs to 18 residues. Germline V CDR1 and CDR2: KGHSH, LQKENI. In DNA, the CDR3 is TGTGCCAGCTCACCCCTGGACAGCCCCTTCTCTGGGGCCAACGTCCTGACTTTC. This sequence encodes CASSPLDSPFSGANVLTF.

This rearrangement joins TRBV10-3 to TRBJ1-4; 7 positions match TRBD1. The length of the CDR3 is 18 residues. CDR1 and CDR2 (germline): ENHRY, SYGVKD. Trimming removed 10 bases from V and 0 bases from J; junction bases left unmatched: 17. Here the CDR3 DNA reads TGTGCCACCGCCCGGGACAGACAACCTGTGACAACTAATGAAAAACTGTTTTTT. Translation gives CATARDRQPVTTNEKLFF.

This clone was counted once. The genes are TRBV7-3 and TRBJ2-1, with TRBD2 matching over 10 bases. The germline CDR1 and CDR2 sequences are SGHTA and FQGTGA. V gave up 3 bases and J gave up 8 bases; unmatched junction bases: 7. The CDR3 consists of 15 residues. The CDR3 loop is CASSFASGRGYEQFF. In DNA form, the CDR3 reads TGTGCCAGCAGCTTCGCTAGCGGGAGAGGGTATGAGCAGTTCTTC.

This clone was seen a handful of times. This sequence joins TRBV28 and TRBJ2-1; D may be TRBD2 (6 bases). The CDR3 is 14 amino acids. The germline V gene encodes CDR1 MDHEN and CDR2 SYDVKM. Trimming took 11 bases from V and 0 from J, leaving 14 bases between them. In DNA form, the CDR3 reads TGTGCCGGCTCCGGAGGGGCCTCCTACAATGAGCAGTTCTTC. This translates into CAGSGGASYNEQFF.

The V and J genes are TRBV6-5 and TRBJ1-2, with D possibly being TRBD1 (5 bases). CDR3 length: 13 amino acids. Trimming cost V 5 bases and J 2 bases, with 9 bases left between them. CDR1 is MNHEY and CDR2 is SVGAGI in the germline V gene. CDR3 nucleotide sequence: TGTGCCAGCAGTAGAGACAGAAACTATGGCTACACCTTC. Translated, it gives CASSRDRNYGYTF.

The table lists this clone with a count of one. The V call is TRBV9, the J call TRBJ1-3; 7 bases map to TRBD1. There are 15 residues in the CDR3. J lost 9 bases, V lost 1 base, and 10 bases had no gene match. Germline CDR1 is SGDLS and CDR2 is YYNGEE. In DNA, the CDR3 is TGTGCCAGCAGCGTAACCGGGACAGACCGAGGCACCATATATTTT. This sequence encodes CASSVTGTDRGTIYF.

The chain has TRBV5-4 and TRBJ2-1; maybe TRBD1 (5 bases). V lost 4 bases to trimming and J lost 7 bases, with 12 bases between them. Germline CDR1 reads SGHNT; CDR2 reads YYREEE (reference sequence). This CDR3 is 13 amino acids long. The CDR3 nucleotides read TGTGCCAGCAGCCCCCCGACAGAAAATGAGCAGTTCTTC. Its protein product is CASSPPTENEQFF.

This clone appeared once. CDR3: CATSRDEGTNEQFF. CDR3 sequence (DNA): TGTGCCACCAGCAGAGATGAAGGGACCAATGAGCAGTTCTTC. The chain carries TRBV15 and TRBJ2-1; D is perhaps TRBD1 or TRBD2 (5 bases each). CDR1 is LNHNV, CDR2 YYDKDF, per germline (reference sequence). The CDR3 extends over 14 amino acids. V lost 0 bases to trimming and J lost 6 bases, with 9 bases between them.

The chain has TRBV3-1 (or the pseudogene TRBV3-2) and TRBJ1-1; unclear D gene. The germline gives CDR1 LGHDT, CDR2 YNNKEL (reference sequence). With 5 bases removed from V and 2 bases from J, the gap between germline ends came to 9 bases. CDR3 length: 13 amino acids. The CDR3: CASSLKINTEAFF. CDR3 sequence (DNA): TGTGCCAGCAGCTTGAAGATTAACACTGAAGCTTTCTTT.

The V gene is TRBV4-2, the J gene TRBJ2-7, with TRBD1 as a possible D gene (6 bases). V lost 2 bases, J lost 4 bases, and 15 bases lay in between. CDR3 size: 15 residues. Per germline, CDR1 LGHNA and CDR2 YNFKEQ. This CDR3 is CASSQMKGGGYEQYF. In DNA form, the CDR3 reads TGTGCCAGCAGCCAAATGAAAGGGGGTGGTTACGAGCAGTACTTC.

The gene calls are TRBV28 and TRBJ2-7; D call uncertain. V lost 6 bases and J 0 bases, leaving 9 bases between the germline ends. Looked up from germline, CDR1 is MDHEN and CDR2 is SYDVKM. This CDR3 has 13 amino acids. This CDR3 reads CASRPPVSYEQYF. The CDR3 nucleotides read TGTGCCAGCAGACCCCCAGTCTCCTACGAGCAGTACTTC.

The CDR3 region has the DNA TGTGCCAGCAGTTCCGCAGGGGGTTCTTGGGAAAAACTGTTTTTT. Its translation is CASSSAGGSWEKLFF. The chain joins TRBV28 to TRBJ1-4; the match to TRBD1 covers 7 bases. This CDR3 is built from 15 residues. Trimming cost V 4 bases and J 8 bases; bases outside gene matches: 10. CDR1 is MDHEN, CDR2 SYDVKM, per germline. Supplemented by reference TRBV28 and TRBJ1-4, the full variable domain reads DVKVTQSSRYLVKRTGEKVFLECVQDMDHENMFWYRQDPGLGLRLIYFSYDVKMKEKGDIPEGYSVSREKKERFSLILESASTNQTSMYLCASSSAGGSWEKLFFGSGTQLSVL.

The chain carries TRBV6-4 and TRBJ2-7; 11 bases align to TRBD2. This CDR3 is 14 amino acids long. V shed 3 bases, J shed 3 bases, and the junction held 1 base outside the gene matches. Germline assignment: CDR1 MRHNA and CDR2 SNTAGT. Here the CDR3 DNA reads TGTGCCAGCAGTGATCTAGCGGGAGGCTACGAGCAGTACTTC. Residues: CASSDLAGGYEQYF.

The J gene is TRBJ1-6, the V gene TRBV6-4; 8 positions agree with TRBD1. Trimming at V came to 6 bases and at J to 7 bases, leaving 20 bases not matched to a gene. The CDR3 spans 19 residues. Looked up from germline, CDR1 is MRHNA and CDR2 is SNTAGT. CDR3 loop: CASSDRGPNRGCWNSPLHF. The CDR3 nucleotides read TGTGCCAGCAGCGACCGTGGCCCAAACAGGGGGTGTTGGAATTCACCCCTCCACTTT.

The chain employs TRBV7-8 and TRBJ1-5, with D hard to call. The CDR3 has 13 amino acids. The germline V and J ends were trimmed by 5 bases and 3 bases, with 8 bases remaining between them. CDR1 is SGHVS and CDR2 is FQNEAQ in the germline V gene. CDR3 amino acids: CASSPLSNQPQHF. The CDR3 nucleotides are TGTGCCAGCAGCCCCTTGTCCAATCAGCCCCAGCATTTT.

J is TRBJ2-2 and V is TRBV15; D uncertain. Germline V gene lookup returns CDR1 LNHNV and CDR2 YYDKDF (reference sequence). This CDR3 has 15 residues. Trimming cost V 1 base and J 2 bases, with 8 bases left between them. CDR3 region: CATSRGGGNTGELFF. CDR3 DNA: TGTGCCACCAGCAGAGGAGGCGGCAACACCGGGGAGCTGTTTTTT.

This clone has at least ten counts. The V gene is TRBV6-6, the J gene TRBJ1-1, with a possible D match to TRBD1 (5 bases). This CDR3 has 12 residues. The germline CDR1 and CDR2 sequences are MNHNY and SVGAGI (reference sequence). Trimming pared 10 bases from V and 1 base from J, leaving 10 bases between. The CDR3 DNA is TGTGCCACCGAGACAGAGAACACTGAAGCTTTCTTT. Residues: CATETENTEAFF.